The 8 T cell receptor beta chains listed next were all sequenced from one sample in a study of cytomegalovirus exposure and HLA in healthy donors. The PCR ran on 60 Vbeta and 13 Jbeta primers. Assay used: immunoSEQ multiplex PCR; TCRdb lists only in-frame clones, some missing. Of over 150,000 clones listed, roughly 80% are singletons. The sample comprised PBMCs. Receptors originate from a male donor in good health and CMV-seropositive.

This chain links TRBV18 with TRBJ2-3; the match to TRBD2 covers 12 bases. V gave up 3 bases and J gave up 6 bases; unmatched junction bases: 4. CDR1 is KGHSH, CDR2 LQKENI, per germline. The CDR3 consists of 15 residues. CDR3 in amino acids: CASSPPGLAGDTQYF. CDR3 coding DNA: TGTGCCAGCTCACCTCCGGGACTAGCGGGTGATACGCAGTATTTT. Looking up the rest from reference TRBV18 and TRBJ2-3 gives the full variable domain: NAGVMQNPRHLVRRRGQEARLRCSPMKGHSHVYWYRQLPEEGLKFMVYLQKENIIDESGMPKERFSAEFPKEGPSILRIQQVVRGDSAAYFCASSPPGLAGDTQYFGPGTRLTVL.

CDR3 loop: CASSPRSPIGNEQFF. CDR3 nucleotides: TGTGCCAGCAGCCCGAGAAGTCCGATCGGCAATGAGCAGTTCTTC. The chain carries TRBV7-9 and TRBJ2-1; D unclear. Germline V gives CDR1 SEHNR, CDR2 FQNEAQ (reference sequence). The V end was cut by 5 bases, the J end by 6 bases, with 17 bases between. The CDR3 has 15 amino acids.

J is TRBJ2-5 and V is TRBV27, with 9 bases fitting TRBD1. Germline V CDR1 and CDR2: MNHEY, SMNVEV (reference sequence). Germline trimming cut 6 bases from V and 3 bases from J; bases unmatched to any gene: 8. The CDR3 runs to 15 residues. The CDR3 DNA follows: TGTGCCAGCAGCCGGGACACAGGGGGCAAAGAGACCCAGTACTTC. Translated: CASSRDTGGKETQYF.

The CDR3 protein is CASSFSGTGGEGYTF. CDR3 DNA: TGCGCCAGCAGCTTCTCTGGGACAGGGGGTGAAGGCTACACCTTC. The chain carries TRBV5-1 and TRBJ1-2, with TRBD1 identical over 11 bases. V lost 2 bases to trimming and J lost 8 bases; unmatched junction nucleotides: 8. The CDR3 spans 15 residues. Germline lookup yields CDR1 SGHRS and CDR2 YFSETQ.

The V call is TRBV15, the J call TRBJ2-5; 10 nucleotides match TRBD2. The germline gives CDR1 LNHNV, CDR2 YYDKDF (reference sequence). The trim removed 1 base at V and 5 bases at J, leaving 1 base unmatched. This CDR3 region has 14 residues. The CDR3 is CATSRVAGGETQYF. In DNA form, the CDR3 reads TGTGCCACCAGCAGAGTAGCGGGGGGCGAGACCCAGTACTTC. The full variable domain, in which reference TRBV15 and TRBJ2-5 provide the parts outside the CDR3, is DAMVIQNPRYQVTQFGKPVTLSCSQTLNHNVMYWYQQKSSQAPKLLFHYYDKDFNNEADTPDNFQSRRPNTSFCFLDIRSPGLGDTAMYLCATSRVAGGETQYFGPGTRLLVL.

CDR3 amino acids: CASSLGGRQEKLFF. CDR3 DNA sequence: TGTGCCAGCAGTTTAGGGGGGAGACAAGAAAAACTGTTTTTT. The chain is built from TRBV27 and TRBJ1-4; TRBD1 is a possible D gene (5 bases). There are 14 residues in the CDR3. Germline V gene data show CDR1 as MNHEY and CDR2 as SMNVEV (reference sequence). Trimming removed 2 bases from V and 8 bases from J, with 12 bases in between. The full variable domain, its missing parts supplied by reference TRBV27 and TRBJ1-4, is EAQVTQNPRYLITVTGKKLTVTCSQNMNHEYMSWYRQDPGLGLRQIYYSMNVEVTDKGDVPEGYKVSRKEKRNFPLILESPSPNQTSLYFCASSLGGRQEKLFFGSGTQLSVL.

The chain couples TRBV2 to TRBJ1-1; D might be TRBD1 (6 bases). Trimming removed 6 bases from V and 1 base from J, with 15 bases in between. CDR1 SNHLY and CDR2 FYNNEI come from the germline V gene. This CDR3 has 15 amino acids. CDR3 loop: CASRTGNARNTEAFF. CDR3 bases: TGTGCCAGCAGAACAGGGAACGCAAGGAACACTGAAGCTTTCTTT.

CDR3: CASSLRLRMTSGQETQYF. The CDR3 bases are TGCGCCAGCAGCTTGCGCCTTCGAATGACTAGCGGTCAAGAGACCCAGTACTTC. This sequence joins TRBV5-1 and TRBJ2-5; 9 bases agree with TRBD2. The CDR3 is 18 residues long. V lost 1 base and J lost 2; bases outside the gene matches: 12. Germline V CDR1 and CDR2: SGHRS, YFSETQ. Full variable domain (missing parts from reference TRBV5-1 and TRBJ2-5): KAGVTQTPRYLIKTRGQQVTLSCSPISGHRSVSWYQQTPGQGLQFLFEYFSETQRNKGNFPGRFSGRQFSNSRSEMNVSTLELGDSALYLCASSLRLRMTSGQETQYFGPGTRLLVL.